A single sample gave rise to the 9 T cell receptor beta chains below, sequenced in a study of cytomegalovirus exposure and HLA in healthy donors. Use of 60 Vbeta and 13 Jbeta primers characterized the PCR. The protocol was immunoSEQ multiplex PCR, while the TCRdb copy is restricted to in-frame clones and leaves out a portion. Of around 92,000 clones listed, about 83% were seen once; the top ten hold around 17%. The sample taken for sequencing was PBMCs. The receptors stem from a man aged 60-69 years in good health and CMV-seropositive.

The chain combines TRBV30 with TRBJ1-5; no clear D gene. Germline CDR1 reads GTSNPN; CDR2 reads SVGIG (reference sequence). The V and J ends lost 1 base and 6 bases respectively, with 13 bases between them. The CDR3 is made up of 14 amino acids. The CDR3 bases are TGTGCCTGGAGTGCGCTGTCTGGGCCTCAGCCCCAGCATTTT. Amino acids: CAWSALSGPQPQHF. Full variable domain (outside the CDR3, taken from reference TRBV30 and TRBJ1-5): SQTIHQWPATLVQPVGSPLSLECTVEGTSNPNLYWYRQAAGRGLQLLFYSVGIGQISSEVPQNLSASRPQDRQFILSSKKLLLSDSGFYLCAWSALSGPQPQHFGDGTRLSIL.

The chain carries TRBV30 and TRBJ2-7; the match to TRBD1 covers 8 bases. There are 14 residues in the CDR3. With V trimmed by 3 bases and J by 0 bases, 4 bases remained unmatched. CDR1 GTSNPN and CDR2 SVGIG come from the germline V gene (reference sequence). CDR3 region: CAWRATGGSYEQYF. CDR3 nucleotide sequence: TGTGCCTGGAGGGCCACAGGGGGCTCCTACGAGCAGTACTTC.

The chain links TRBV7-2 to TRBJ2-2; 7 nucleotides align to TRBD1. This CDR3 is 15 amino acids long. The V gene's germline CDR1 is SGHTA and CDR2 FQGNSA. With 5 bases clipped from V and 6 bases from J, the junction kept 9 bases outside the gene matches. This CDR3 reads CASSPVKGAAGELFF. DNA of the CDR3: TGTGCCAGCAGCCCTGTGAAGGGGGCGGCCGGGGAGCTGTTTTTT.

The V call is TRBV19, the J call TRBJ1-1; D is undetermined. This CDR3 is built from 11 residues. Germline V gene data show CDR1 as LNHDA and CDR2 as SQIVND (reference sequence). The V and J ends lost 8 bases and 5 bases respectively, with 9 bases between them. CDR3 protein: CASFSVTEAFF. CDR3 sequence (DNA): TGTGCCAGTTTTTCTGTAACTGAAGCTTTCTTT.

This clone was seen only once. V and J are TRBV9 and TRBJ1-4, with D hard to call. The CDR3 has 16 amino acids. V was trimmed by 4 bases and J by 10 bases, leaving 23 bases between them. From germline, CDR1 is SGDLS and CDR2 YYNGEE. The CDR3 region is CASSTTGVSERGKLFF. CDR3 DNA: TGTGCCAGCAGCACGACCGGGGTGTCGGAAAGAGGAAAACTGTTTTTT.

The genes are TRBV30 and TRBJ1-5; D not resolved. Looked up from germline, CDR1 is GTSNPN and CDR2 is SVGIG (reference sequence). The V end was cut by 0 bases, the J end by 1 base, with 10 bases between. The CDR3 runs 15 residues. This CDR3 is CAWSVYGGSNQPQHF. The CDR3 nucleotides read TGTGCCTGGAGTGTCTACGGCGGGAGCAATCAGCCCCAGCATTTT.

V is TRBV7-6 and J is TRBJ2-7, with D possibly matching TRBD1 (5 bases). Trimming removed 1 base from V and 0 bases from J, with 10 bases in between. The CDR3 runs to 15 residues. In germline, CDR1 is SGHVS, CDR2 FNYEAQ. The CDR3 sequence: CASSLEQGPSYEQYF. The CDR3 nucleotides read TGTGCCAGCAGCTTAGAGCAGGGCCCCTCCTACGAGCAGTACTTC. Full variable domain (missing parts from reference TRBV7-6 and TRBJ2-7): GAGVSQSPRYKVTKRGQDVALRCDPISGHVSLYWYRQALGQGPEFLTYFNYEAQQDKSGLPNDRFSAERPEGSISTLTIQRTEQRDSAMYRCASSLEQGPSYEQYFGPGTRLTVT.

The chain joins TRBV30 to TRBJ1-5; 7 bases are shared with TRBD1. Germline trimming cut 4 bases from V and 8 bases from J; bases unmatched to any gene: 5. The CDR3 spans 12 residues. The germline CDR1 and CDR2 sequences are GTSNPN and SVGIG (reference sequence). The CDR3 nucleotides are TGTGCCTGGAATGCAGGGGGGAAGCCCCAGCATTTT. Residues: CAWNAGGKPQHF.

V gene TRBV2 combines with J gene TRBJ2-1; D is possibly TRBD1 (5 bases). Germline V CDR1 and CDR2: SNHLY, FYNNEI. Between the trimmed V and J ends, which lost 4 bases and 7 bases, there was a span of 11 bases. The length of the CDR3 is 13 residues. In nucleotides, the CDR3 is TGTGCCAGCAGTGTAGGGGCTGGGAATGAGCAGTTCTTC. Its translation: CASSVGAGNEQFF.